A single sample gave rise to the 15 T cell receptor beta chains below, sequenced in a study of blood T cell repertoires in COVID-19. Sequencing used immunoSEQ multiplex PCR; TCRdb keeps in-frame clones, though not all of them. The repertoire holds about 230,000 clones, with approximately 85% as singletons. The sequencing input was peripheral blood. The receptors come from a man aged 45-60 years with COVID-19, enrolled during active disease.

The rearrangement joins TRBV7-8 to TRBJ2-5; 8 bases are shared with TRBD1. Looked up from germline, CDR1 is SGHVS and CDR2 is FQNEAQ. Trimming took 5 bases from V and 5 from J; bases not matched to a gene: 10. This CDR3 spans 15 amino acids. CDR3 residues: CASSPRRQGRETQYF. CDR3 DNA: TGTGCCAGCAGCCCTCGGAGACAGGGGAGGGAGACCCAGTACTTC.

The gene calls are TRBV2 and TRBJ1-1, with D perhaps matching TRBD1 (5 bases). The V end was cut by 4 bases, the J end by 4 bases, with 13 bases between. CDR3 length equals 14 residues. The germline V gene encodes CDR1 SNHLY and CDR2 FYNNEI. The CDR3 nucleotides read TGTGCCAGCAGTGCAGTAGGGGCTGGCACTGAAGCTTTCTTT. Translating gives CASSAVGAGTEAFF.

This clone came up once. This rearrangement joins TRBV15 to TRBJ2-3; 9 bases are shared with TRBD1. This CDR3 is built from 15 residues. Unmatched junction bases numbered 5, after V lost 2 bases and J lost 5 bases. CDR1 and CDR2 from the germline V gene are LNHNV and YYDKDF (reference sequence). The CDR3 DNA is TGTGCCACCAGCAGAAGGACAGGGGTTGAAGATACGCAGTATTTT. Translated, it gives CATSRRTGVEDTQYF.

The chain uses TRBV19 and TRBJ1-3, with D uncertain. The CDR3 contains 17 residues. Trimming removed 3 bases at V and 0 bases at J, with 15 bases between. Germline-derived CDR1 and CDR2 are LNHDA and SQIVND (reference sequence). CDR3 region: CASSMDPGRLSGNTIYF. The CDR3 DNA reads TGTGCCAGTAGTATGGACCCGGGAAGACTCTCTGGAAACACCATATATTTT.

The CDR3 bases are TGTGCCATTTCAGGACAGGCTACCGGGGAGCTGTTTTTT. This gives the protein CAISGQATGELFF. This chain connects TRBV10-3 to TRBJ2-2; 7 nucleotides align to TRBD1. Germline V lookup: CDR1 ENHRY, CDR2 SYGVKD. J gave up 5 bases and V 9 bases, and 6 bases lay outside the gene matches. The CDR3 length is 13 residues.

The rearrangement links TRBV4-3 to TRBJ2-5, with 9 nucleotides matching TRBD2. The CDR3 is 15 residues long. The germline V gene encodes CDR1 LGHNA and CDR2 YSLEER. With 1 base clipped from V and 4 bases from J, the junction kept 4 bases outside the gene matches. The CDR3 is CASSQGASGIETQYF. The CDR3 DNA reads TGCGCCAGCAGCCAAGGGGCTAGCGGGATAGAGACCCAGTACTTC.

This sequence joins TRBV10-1 and TRBJ2-7, with 7 bases matching TRBD1. The CDR3 totals 15 residues. J was trimmed by 4 bases and V by 0 bases; bases with no gene match: 6. CDR1 and CDR2 from the germline V gene are WNHNN and SYGVQD (reference sequence). This CDR3 is CASSESIGGQYEQYF. The CDR3 DNA is TGCGCCAGCAGTGAGTCGATTGGGGGACAGTACGAGCAGTACTTC.

The V and J genes are TRBV7-2 and TRBJ2-5; TRBD2 aligns across 7 bases. This CDR3 is built from 17 residues. J lost 1 base, V lost 0 bases, and 8 bases had no gene match. Looked up from germline, CDR1 is SGHTA and CDR2 is FQGNSA. The CDR3 protein is CASSLARLAATQETQYF. The CDR3 coding sequence is TGTGCCAGCAGCTTAGCGCGGCTAGCGGCAACCCAAGAGACCCAGTACTTC.

V is TRBV28 and J is TRBJ2-7, with 9 bases identical to TRBD2. Germline values: CDR1 MDHEN, CDR2 SYDVKM. This CDR3 has 16 residues. Trimming removed 4 bases from V and 3 bases from J; junction bases left unmatched: 10. The CDR3: CASSSPGLASIYEQYF. The CDR3, as DNA: TGTGCCAGCAGTTCACCTGGACTAGCGTCGATCTACGAGCAGTACTTC.

This clone was recorded a few times. V gene TRBV6-2 or TRBV6-3 combines with J gene TRBJ1-2, with D perhaps TRBD1 (6 bases). V lost 5 bases and J lost 0, with 13 bases in between. Germline lookup yields CDR1 MNHEY and CDR2 SVGEGT. The CDR3 contains 15 residues. The CDR3 DNA sequence: TGTGCCAGCAGTCTAGCGGACAGTACTAACTATGGCTACACCTTC. Amino acids: CASSLADSTNYGYTF.

The chain has TRBV24-1 and TRBJ2-2; D is uncertain. The V end was cut by 1 base, the J end by 4 bases, with 9 bases between. CDR3 size: 15 residues. Germline CDR1 and CDR2: KGHDR and SFDVKD. The CDR3 DNA sequence: TGTGCCACCAGTGATTTAAGAGGAACCACCGGGGAGCTGTTTTTT. Translated, it gives CATSDLRGTTGELFF.

The rearrangement links TRBV3-1 (or the pseudogene TRBV3-2) to TRBJ2-1, with a weak D call TRBD2 (5 bases). Germline CDR1 and CDR2: LGHDT and YNNKEL (reference sequence). The CDR3 totals 13 residues. V was trimmed by 7 bases and J by 6 bases, leaving 13 bases between them. Here the CDR3 reads CASNNLEGNEQFF. DNA of the CDR3: TGTGCCAGCAATAATCTAGAGGGCAATGAGCAGTTCTTC.

V gene TRBV5-4 combines with J gene TRBJ1-4; TRBD1 matches at 8 bases. With 3 bases clipped from V and 4 bases from J, the junction kept 5 bases outside the gene matches. The length of the CDR3 is 15 residues. CDR1 and CDR2 from the germline V gene are SGHNT and YYREEE (reference sequence). As DNA, the CDR3 is TGTGCCAGCAGCTGGGGACAGGAGGTTAATGAAAAACTGTTTTTT. The encoded protein is CASSWGQEVNEKLFF.

The V call is TRBV2, the J call TRBJ2-7; 9 bases agree with TRBD1. Germline CDR1 reads SNHLY; CDR2 reads FYNNEI. The ends lost 5 bases at V and 2 bases at J; junction bases unmatched: 4. The CDR3 contains 14 residues. CDR3 nucleotide sequence: TGTGCCAGCAGTCCGACAGGGGGACCCTACGAGCAGTACTTC. Translated: CASSPTGGPYEQYF.

The CDR3: CASSQGVGQEPGELFF. The CDR3 nucleotides read TGCGCCAGCAGCCAAGGCGTGGGACAGGAACCCGGGGAGCTGTTTTTT. The chain combines TRBV4-3 with TRBJ2-2; 8 bases line up with TRBD1. Germline lookup yields CDR1 LGHNA and CDR2 YSLEER. The CDR3 runs to 16 residues. V trimming: 1 base; J trimming: 6 bases; junction bases outside the gene matches: 7.